The clone carrying this TCR beta chain is a singleton in its sample. Its specificity is not known. Sequenced by immunoSEQ multiplex PCR; TCRdb stores in-frame clones only, minus some. The repertoire holds more than 45,000 clones, with roughly 94% as singletons. This sample is drawn from a study of OX40 agonist ivuxolimab in advanced cancers. Looking at the study overall: The dose-escalation cohort was just under 85% male, with a mean age of 60 years, ranging about 23 to 90. Study results and limitations: Clonal expansion in partial responders at 0.1-3.0 mg/kg ranked among the lowest.

This specimen consisted of CD4+ or CD8+ T cells sorted from blood, obtained in a trial of the OX40 agonist ivuxolimab. This clonotype originated in an adult with an advanced solid tumor such as melanoma, head and neck, liver or kidney cancer.

CDR3 DNA sequence: TGCGCCAGCAGCCAAGATCCCGGGGAGTCCACCTACGAGCAGTACTTC. It translates to CASSQDPGESTYEQYF. The chain uses TRBV4-1 and TRBJ2-7; D is perhaps TRBD2 (5 bases). V gave up 0 bases and J gave up 2 bases, with 14 bases separating them. CDR1 MGHRA and CDR2 YSYEKL come from the germline V gene. This CDR3 comprises 16 residues.